Listed here are 8 T cell receptor beta chains from one sample, sequenced in a study of beta chain features in type 1 diabetes. Points from the study as a whole: Within each of all four CD4+ subsets, Type 1 diabetes patients had TCRB CDR3s that were moderately but significantly shorter.

These receptors lack a known antigen. Every isolated RNA sample was fully reverse transcribed, so sequencing captured expressed TCRB transcripts. This table comes from immunoSEQ multiplex PCR, and its TCRdb copy is limited to in-frame clones, with some not included. The sample lists approximately 120,000 clones; around 16% were seen once. Material for sequencing was central memory CD4+ T cells from blood. All receptors come from a man younger than 35 with type 1 diabetes.

The CDR3 DNA reads as TGTGCCAGTAGTATACCTACACAGGGCCGCACTGAAGCTTTCTTT. The encoded protein is CASSIPTQGRTEAFF. The chain has TRBV19 and TRBJ1-1; tentative D call: TRBD1 (6 bases). CDR3 length: 15 residues. V lost 2 bases and J lost 4, with 14 bases in between. Germline V gene data show CDR1 as LNHDA and CDR2 as SQIVND (reference sequence).

V and J are TRBV28 and TRBJ2-1, with 10 bases matching TRBD1. The length of the CDR3 is 16 residues. CDR1 is MDHEN and CDR2 is SYDVKM in the germline V gene. The trim removed 4 bases at V and 1 base at J, leaving 4 bases unmatched. CDR3 coding DNA: TGTGCCAGCAGTTCACCGGGACAGGGGTCCTACAATGAGCAGTTCTTC. This gives the protein CASSSPGQGSYNEQFF.

The J gene is TRBJ2-2, the V gene TRBV7-9; maybe TRBD1 (6 bases). Germline CDR1 SEHNR, CDR2 FQNEAQ (reference sequence). The CDR3 totals 14 residues. Trimming stripped 2 bases from V and 6 bases from J, with 10 bases between. CDR3 sequence: CASSLHRAPGELFF. In nucleotides, the CDR3 is TGTGCCAGCAGCTTACACAGGGCCCCCGGGGAGCTGTTTTTT.

This clone was recorded a few times. V gene TRBV6-6 combines with J gene TRBJ1-2; possibly TRBD1 for D (5 bases). Trimming cost V 0 bases and J 8 bases, with 16 bases left between them. CDR1 is MNHNY, CDR2 SVGAGI, per germline (reference sequence). CDR3 size: 15 residues. This CDR3 reads CASSYSGSPGNGYTF. The CDR3 DNA reads as TGTGCCAGCAGTTACTCGGGGTCGCCAGGGAACGGCTACACCTTC.

J is TRBJ2-7 and V is TRBV18; 7 bases line up with TRBD1. Germline V gene sequence: CDR1 KGHSH, CDR2 LQKENI. V lost 2 bases and J lost 7; bases outside the gene matches: 8. The CDR3 has 14 residues. In nucleotides, the CDR3 is TGTGCCAGCTCACCAGGGACAGTGTCAATGGAGCAGTACTTC. Translation gives CASSPGTVSMEQYF. The full variable domain, its missing parts supplied by reference TRBV18 and TRBJ2-7, is NAGVMQNPRHLVRRRGQEARLRCSPMKGHSHVYWYRQLPEEGLKFMVYLQKENIIDESGMPKERFSAEFPKEGPSILRIQQVVRGDSAAYFCASSPGTVSMEQYFGPGTRLTVT.

The chain carries TRBV7-8 and TRBJ1-1; TRBD1 might be the D (6 bases). Germline lookup yields CDR1 SGHVS and CDR2 FQNEAQ. V lost 1 base to trimming and J lost 4 bases, with 10 bases between them. The CDR3 loop spans 14 amino acids. The CDR3 is CASSLGQVATEAFF. Written as DNA, the CDR3 is TGTGCCAGCAGCTTAGGACAGGTGGCCACTGAAGCTTTCTTT.

This chain connects TRBV25-1 to TRBJ2-7; 8 bases agree with TRBD1. This CDR3 contains 17 residues. V gave up 3 bases and J gave up 7 bases; unmatched junction bases: 17. Germline CDR1 reads MGHDK; CDR2 reads SYGVNS. In DNA form, the CDR3 reads TGTGCCAGCAGTGACAACCTTTTACGGGACAGGATGGGTGAGCAGTACTTC. Its translation: CASSDNLLRDRMGEQYF.

This chain connects TRBV4-1 to TRBJ2-5; D may be TRBD2 (6 bases). CDR3 length equals 14 residues. V lost 0 bases, J lost 5 bases, and 10 bases lay in between. Germline-derived CDR1 and CDR2 are MGHRA and YSYEKL. The CDR3 DNA reads TGCGCCAGCAGCCAAGAGGAGACTAGGGAGACCCAGTACTTC. Its translation is CASSQEETRETQYF.